This T cell receptor beta chain was sequenced in a study of cytomegalovirus exposure and HLA in healthy donors. The study, taken as a whole, reports: Some V segments, TRBV6-2 and TRBV6-3 among them, were indistinguishable and were therefore excluded.

Comment on this clone: Its antigen is unknown.

In germline, CDR1 is SGHVS, CDR2 FQNEAQ. The CDR3 runs 18 residues. The ends lost 1 base at V and 8 bases at J; junction bases unmatched: 15. The PCR employed 60 Vbeta primers together with 13 Jbeta primers. Some clones are missing from TCRdb's copy, which holds only in-frame ones; the method was immunoSEQ multiplex PCR. The sample's table shows approximately 190,000 clones. This clonotype was obtained from a boy under 18 in good health and CMV-seronegative. The gene calls are TRBV7-8 and TRBJ2-1; 9 bases line up with TRBD2. The sample comprised PBMCs. CDR3: CASSLGYAGGALRDEQFF. As DNA, the CDR3 is TGTGCCAGCAGCTTAGGTTACGCGGGGGGGGCCCTAAGGGATGAGCAGTTCTTC.